The 17 T cell receptor beta chains in this list originate from one sample, sequenced in a study of shared T cell receptors in the human thymus. Sequencing used immunoSEQ multiplex PCR; TCRdb keeps in-frame clones, though not all of them. The sample yields roughly 710,000 clones, approximately 83% seen once. The sample also formed part of further work on human thymus T cells.

The source material was thymocytes. The receptors come from a girl under three years old with a congenital heart defect.

This clone was observed a single time. This chain connects TRBV4-3 to TRBJ2-5, with 10 positions matching TRBD2. The CDR3 consists of 15 residues. With V trimmed by 1 base and J by 9 bases, 8 bases remained unmatched. CDR1 and CDR2 (germline): LGHNA, YSLEER. This CDR3 is CASSQVLAGAPSQYF. The DNA for the CDR3 is TGCGCCAGCAGCCAAGTCCTAGCGGGGGCCCCGTCCCAGTACTTC.

The J gene is TRBJ1-1, the V gene TRBV4-1; no clear D. V gave up 4 bases and J gave up 5 bases, with 23 bases separating them. This CDR3 contains 17 residues. CDR1 and CDR2 from the germline V gene are MGHRA and YSYEKL. For the CDR3, the DNA is TGCGCCAGCAGCCGACCGTTCCCCGGGAGGCCTGGGACTGAAGCTTTCTTT. Translating gives CASSRPFPGRPGTEAFF.

The chain employs TRBV6-5 and TRBJ1-4, with 9 bases aligning to TRBD1. Germline CDR1 reads MNHEY; CDR2 reads SVGAGI. The CDR3 sequence is 15 residues long. With 8 bases clipped from V and 6 bases from J, the junction kept 10 bases outside the gene matches. CDR3 region: CASGSRDREDEKLFF. CDR3 DNA sequence: TGTGCCAGCGGTTCCCGGGACAGGGAGGATGAAAAACTGTTTTTT.

A few counts support this clone. The rearrangement uses TRBV6-1 and TRBJ1-2; 9 bases fit TRBD1. CDR3 length: 17 residues. Germline CDR1 MNHNS, CDR2 SASEGT. V shed 3 bases, J shed 4 bases, and the junction held 12 bases outside the gene matches. The CDR3 loop reads CASSESQGQGGRYGYTF. CDR3 bases: TGTGCCAGCAGTGAGTCCCAGGGACAGGGAGGCCGCTATGGCTACACCTTC.

V gene TRBV10-2 combines with J gene TRBJ1-1; 11 bases are shared with TRBD1. Germline V gene lookup returns CDR1 WSHSY and CDR2 SAAADI. The V segment lost 7 bases and the J segment 3 bases; nucleotides outside the gene matches: 4. The CDR3 spans 14 residues. This chain's CDR3 is CASTRDRGDTEAFF. CDR3 nucleotides: TGCGCCAGCACCCGGGACAGGGGGGACACTGAAGCTTTCTTT.

V usage is TRBV30 and J usage is TRBJ1-2, with 8 bases identical to TRBD1. The CDR3 length is 18 residues. CDR1 GTSNPN and CDR2 SVGIG come from the germline V gene (reference sequence). J lost 7 bases, V lost 0 bases, and 19 bases had no gene match. In nucleotides, the CDR3 is TGTGCCTGGAGTGTAAGGTTAGGTTTATTGGGACAGGTCCCTGGCTACACCTTC. Encoded protein: CAWSVRLGLLGQVPGYTF.

This chain connects TRBV18 to TRBJ1-1, with D tentatively TRBD1 (6 bases). This CDR3 has 14 amino acids. The germline V and J ends were trimmed by 2 bases and 5 bases, with 12 bases remaining between them. The V gene's germline CDR1 is KGHSH and CDR2 LQKENI. CDR3 sequence: CASSPGGGGTEAFF. Written as DNA, the CDR3 is TGTGCCAGCTCACCAGGAGGGGGAGGGACTGAAGCTTTCTTT.

The chain combines TRBV19 with TRBJ2-5; 8 bases align to TRBD2. This CDR3 is 15 amino acids long. The ends lost 4 bases at V and 5 bases at J; junction bases unmatched: 9. CDR1 is LNHDA, CDR2 SQIVND, per germline (reference sequence). The CDR3 DNA follows: TGTGCCAGTAGTACGGGACTAGTTAAGCCCGAGACCCAGTACTTC. Protein product: CASSTGLVKPETQYF.

This clone came up a few times. The V and J genes are TRBV11-2 and TRBJ2-2; 7 positions agree with TRBD2. The germline V gene has CDR1 SGHAT and CDR2 FQNNGV. CDR3 length: 16 amino acids. The V gene end was trimmed by 2 bases and the J gene end by 4 bases; junction bases not matched to a gene: 7. In DNA, the CDR3 is TGTGCCAGCAGCTTACATCGGGGAGGGAGCACCGGGGAGCTGTTTTTT. Protein: CASSLHRGGSTGELFF.

The CDR3 loop reads CSARRSYEQYF. In DNA, the CDR3 is TGCAGTGCAAGACGCAGTTACGAGCAGTACTTC. The rearrangement joins TRBV20-1 to TRBJ2-7; D ambiguous. Germline V CDR1 and CDR2: DFQATT, SNEGSKA (reference sequence). CDR3 length: 11 residues. V was cut by 6 bases and J by 4 bases, with 10 bases left in between.

The V call is TRBV28, the J call TRBJ1-1; D remains unclear. This CDR3 is 14 amino acids long. Per the germline V gene, CDR1 is MDHEN and CDR2 is SYDVKM. The V end lost 4 bases, the J end lost 1 base, and 10 bases lay between the germline ends. In DNA form, the CDR3 reads TGTGCCAGCAGTTCGGACGGGAAGAACACTGAAGCTTTCTTT. The encoded protein is CASSSDGKNTEAFF.

The chain couples TRBV5-6 to TRBJ2-5; 7 positions match TRBD1. The J segment lost 9 bases and the V segment lost 2 bases, leaving 13 bases of the junction unmatched. Per germline, CDR1 SGHDT and CDR2 YYEEEE. The CDR3 length is 15 residues. CDR3 nucleotide sequence: TGTGCCAGCAGCTTCCTCTTAGGGGGCAGAGTGGCCCAGTACTTC. Residues: CASSFLLGGRVAQYF. Filled out from reference TRBV5-6 and TRBJ2-5, the complete variable domain reads DAGVTQSPTHLIKTRGQQVTLRCSPKSGHDTVSWYQQALGQGPQFIFQYYEEEERQRGNFPDRFSGHQFPNYSSELNVNALLLGDSALYLCASSFLLGGRVAQYFGPGTRLLVL.

The chain joins TRBV5-3 to TRBJ2-7; 9 bases are shared with TRBD2. TRBV5-3 is treated as an ORF (open reading frame) with a function not yet certain. CDR3 size: 16 residues. The junction had 8 bases not matched to a gene; V was cut back by 1 base and J by 3 bases. The CDR3 loop reads CARSLKGTSFYYEQYF. The CDR3 DNA is TGTGCCAGAAGCTTGAAAGGGACTAGCTTTTACTACGAGCAGTACTTC.

V gene TRBV5-1 combines with J gene TRBJ2-7; 7 positions agree with TRBD1. The CDR3 has 17 residues. Germline assignment: CDR1 SGHRS and CDR2 YFSETQ. Trimming at V came to 4 bases and at J to 3 bases, leaving 16 bases not matched to a gene. For the CDR3, the DNA is TGCGCCAGCAGCATCGAAAACAGGGGATGGGGCTACTACGAGCAGTACTTC. It encodes CASSIENRGWGYYEQYF. Looking up the rest from reference TRBV5-1 and TRBJ2-7 gives the full variable domain: KAGVTQTPRYLIKTRGQQVTLSCSPISGHRSVSWYQQTPGQGLQFLFEYFSETQRNKGNFPGRFSGRQFSNSRSEMNVSTLELGDSALYLCASSIENRGWGYYEQYFGPGTRLTVT.

The chain couples TRBV4-1 to TRBJ1-1; D possibly corresponds to TRBD1 (5 bases). CDR1 is MGHRA, CDR2 YSYEKL, per germline. V dropped 7 bases and J dropped 1 base, with 16 bases sitting between them. The CDR3 loop spans 15 amino acids. The CDR3 DNA reads as TGCGCCAGCAACTCTCGGGGGGACCCGAACACTGAAGCTTTCTTT. Translated, it gives CASNSRGDPNTEAFF.

This sequence joins TRBV4-1 and TRBJ2-3, with 8 bases identical to TRBD2. CDR3 length: 17 residues. V was pared by 4 bases and J by 0 bases, with 9 bases of the junction left unmatched. Germline V CDR1 and CDR2: MGHRA, YSYEKL. The CDR3 DNA reads TGCGCCAGCAGCCCACCACGGGGGGGGCTGAGCACAGATACGCAGTATTTT. Translating it yields CASSPPRGGLSTDTQYF.

This chain connects TRBV7-9 to TRBJ2-2; 7 bases match TRBD1. In germline, CDR1 is SEHNR, CDR2 FQNEAQ (reference sequence). This CDR3 is 17 amino acids long. The V segment lost 3 bases and the J segment 3 bases; nucleotides outside the gene matches: 10. The CDR3 nucleotides read TGTGCCAGCAGCTTCACCGGACAGGATTGGGACACCGGGGAGCTGTTTTTT. Protein: CASSFTGQDWDTGELFF.